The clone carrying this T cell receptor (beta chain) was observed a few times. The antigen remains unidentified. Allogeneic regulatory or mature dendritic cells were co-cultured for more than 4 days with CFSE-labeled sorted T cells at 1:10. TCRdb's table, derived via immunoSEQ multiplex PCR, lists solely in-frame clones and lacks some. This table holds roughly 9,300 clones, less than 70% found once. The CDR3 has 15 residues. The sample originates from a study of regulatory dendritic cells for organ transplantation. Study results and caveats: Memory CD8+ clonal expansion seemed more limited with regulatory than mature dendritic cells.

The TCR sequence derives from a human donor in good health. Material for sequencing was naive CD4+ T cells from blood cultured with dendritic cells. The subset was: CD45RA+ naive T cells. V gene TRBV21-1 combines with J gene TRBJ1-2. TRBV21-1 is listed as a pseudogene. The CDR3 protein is CASSPLGEGGYGYTF. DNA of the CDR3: TGTGCCAGCAGCCCTCTCGGGGAGGGAGGCTATGGCTACACCTTC.